This passage covers 19 T cell receptor beta chains from one sample sequenced in a study of blood T cell repertoires in COVID-19. TCRdb's copy holds only in-frame clones and misses some; the assay was immunoSEQ multiplex PCR. The profile covers some 130,000 clones, with approximately 87% appearing a single time and 3% to 4.5% taken by the ten largest. Sequencing was performed on peripheral blood. The receptors stem from a woman aged 60 to 75 with acute or convalescent COVID-19.

The chain links TRBV14 to TRBJ1-1, with 8 bases matching TRBD1. This CDR3 contains 18 residues. Germline-derived CDR1 and CDR2 are SGHDN and FVKESK. The ends lost 0 bases at V and 5 bases at J; junction bases unmatched: 14. CDR3 sequence: CASSQESLSGGVRTEAFF. In DNA, the CDR3 is TGTGCCAGCAGCCAAGAATCGTTGTCAGGGGGCGTTAGGACTGAAGCTTTCTTT.

The J gene is TRBJ2-5, the V gene TRBV24-1; D is ambiguous. The germline V gene encodes CDR1 KGHDR and CDR2 SFDVKD. The length of the CDR3 is 12 residues. V was trimmed by 1 base and J by 5 bases, leaving 4 bases between them. CDR3 sequence: CATSDFRETQYF. CDR3 nucleotides: TGTGCCACCAGTGATTTTCGGGAGACCCAGTACTTC.

The chain uses TRBV25-1 and TRBJ2-7; tentative D call: TRBD2 (6 bases). CDR3 length: 14 residues. V lost 0 bases and J lost 2, with 8 bases in between. Germline-derived CDR1 and CDR2 are MGHDK and SYGVNS. CDR3 sequence: CASSEYGGTYEQYF. CDR3 sequence (DNA): TGTGCCAGCAGTGAATATGGGGGGACCTACGAGCAGTACTTC.

The V call is TRBV5-4, the J call TRBJ1-2; 8 positions match TRBD1. Germline CDR1 is SGHNT and CDR2 is YYREEE (reference sequence). Unmatched junction bases numbered 3, after V lost 1 base and J lost 4 bases. The CDR3 runs to 14 residues. The CDR3 DNA is TGTGCCAGCAGCTTGCAGGGGGCAGGCTATGGCTACACCTTC. This encodes CASSLQGAGYGYTF.

This chain joins TRBV28 and TRBJ1-4, with TRBD1 matching over 10 bases. The CDR3 spans 15 residues. The V gene's germline CDR1 is MDHEN and CDR2 SYDVKM. V lost 6 bases, J lost 8 bases, and 9 bases stayed unmatched. This CDR3 is CASSRRGTGDEKLFF. Here the CDR3 DNA reads TGTGCCAGCAGCCGCCGCGGGACAGGGGACGAAAAACTGTTTTTT.

The gene calls are TRBV19 and TRBJ1-1; maybe TRBD1 (6 bases). The CDR3 has 13 amino acids. V lost 6 bases and J lost 5, with 13 bases in between. Germline CDR1 and CDR2: LNHDA and SQIVND (reference sequence). The CDR3 region has the DNA TGTGCCAGTAGAACTTGGACAGCAACTGAAGCTTTCTTT. Amino acid sequence: CASRTWTATEAFF. The variable domain in full, with the rest retrieved from reference TRBV19 and TRBJ1-1, is DGGITQSPKYLFRKEGQNVTLSCEQNLNHDAMYWYRQDPGQGLRLIYYSQIVNDFQKGDIAEGYSVSREKKESFPLTVTSAQKNPTAFYLCASRTWTATEAFFGQGTRLTVV.

The chain has TRBV2 and TRBJ1-2; no clear D. The CDR3 consists of 14 residues. Germline V gene lookup returns CDR1 SNHLY and CDR2 FYNNEI. Trimming shortened V by 6 bases and J by 0 bases, and 11 bases separated the two germline ends. Written as DNA, the CDR3 is TGTGCCAGCAGCGGCGGAATTGCTAACTATGGCTACACCTTC. Protein: CASSGGIANYGYTF. The whole variable domain, filled in from reference TRBV2 and TRBJ1-2, reads EPEVTQTPSHQVTQMGQEVILRCVPISNHLYFYWYRQILGQKVEFLVSFYNNEISEKSEIFDDQFSVERPDGSNFTLKIRSTKLEDSAMYFCASSGGIANYGYTFGSGTRLTVV.

The chain recombines TRBV24-1 with TRBJ2-3; TRBD1 matches 7 bases. Germline assignment: CDR1 KGHDR and CDR2 SFDVKD. V shed 7 bases, J shed 0 bases, and the junction held 9 bases outside the gene matches. CDR3 length: 16 amino acids. CDR3 protein: CATSDPGGTSTDTQYF. CDR3 nucleotides: TGTGCCACCAGCGACCCAGGGGGTACTAGCACAGATACGCAGTATTTT.

The chain has TRBV20-1 and TRBJ2-3, with 7 bases fitting TRBD1. The CDR3 contains 12 residues. J lost 7 bases, V lost 3 bases, and 4 bases had no gene match. CDR1 and CDR2 from the germline V gene are DFQATT and SNEGSKA (reference sequence). CDR3 bases: TGCAGTGCTAGTCCACAGGGGTATACGCAGTATTTT. Amino acids: CSASPQGYTQYF.

The rearrangement uses TRBV19 and TRBJ2-2, with 10 bases fitting TRBD1. The CDR3 covers 14 residues. Germline V gene lookup returns CDR1 LNHDA and CDR2 SQIVND (reference sequence). Trimming took 9 bases from V and 4 from J; bases not matched to a gene: 5. CDR3 sequence: CASRGQGRTGELFF. In DNA, the CDR3 is TGTGCCAGCAGGGGACAGGGGCGCACCGGGGAGCTGTTTTTT.

This clone was detected only a few times. The chain uses TRBV6-1 and TRBJ2-6; maybe TRBD1 (5 bases). The CDR3 length is 18 residues. Germline V lookup: CDR1 MNHNS, CDR2 SASEGT. Trimming took off 2 bases at V and 2 bases at J, with 16 bases between the two ends. CDR3 amino acids: CASSERSGRGAGANVLTF. In nucleotides, the CDR3 is TGTGCCAGCAGTGAAAGGTCAGGGCGAGGAGCTGGGGCCAACGTCCTGACTTTC.

The chain couples TRBV12-3 or TRBV12-4 to TRBJ1-2; D uncertain. The CDR3 has 13 amino acids. The ends were cut back, 7 bases at V and 4 bases at J, with 13 bases in the middle. The CDR3 nucleotides read TGTGCCAGCACTACGACATCCCTCTATGGCTACACCTTC. This codes for CASTTTSLYGYTF.

This clone was picked up one time. The chain has TRBV3-1 (or the pseudogene TRBV3-2) and TRBJ1-2; D perhaps matches TRBD1 (5 bases). CDR3 length: 14 amino acids. V dropped 1 base and J dropped 4 bases, with 10 bases sitting between them. The germline V gene encodes CDR1 LGHDT and CDR2 YNNKEL (reference sequence). The CDR3 is CASSQGQPLYGYTF. The CDR3 region has the DNA TGTGCCAGCAGCCAAGGACAGCCACTCTATGGCTACACCTTC.

This chain links TRBV21-1 with TRBJ2-3; TRBD2 is the table's D call, not checked against the DNA. TRBV21-1 is a pseudogene locus. This CDR3 has 18 residues. The CDR3 here is CASKTGRGRRGSTDTQYF. In DNA form, the CDR3 reads TGTGCCAGCAAAACGGGCCGCGGGAGAAGAGGAAGCACAGATACGCAGTATTTT.

The chain couples TRBV28 to TRBJ1-2; 9 bases are a match to TRBD1. The germline V gene has CDR1 MDHEN and CDR2 SYDVKM. The trim removed 5 bases at V and 4 bases at J, leaving 8 bases unmatched. The CDR3 runs to 15 residues. In nucleotides, the CDR3 is TGTGCCAGCAGTCTAGGACAGGGGCGCCTCTATGGCTACACCTTC. It encodes CASSLGQGRLYGYTF.

This chain links TRBV6-2 or TRBV6-3 with TRBJ2-1, with 13 bases lining up with TRBD2. The J segment lost 9 bases and the V segment lost 4 bases, leaving 18 bases of the junction unmatched. CDR3 size: 19 residues. Germline lookup yields CDR1 MNHEY and CDR2 SVGEGT. The CDR3 sequence is CASSSTSRGLAGPGGEQFF. The DNA of the CDR3 is TGTGCCAGCAGTTCTACCTCGAGGGGACTAGCGGGGCCAGGGGGTGAGCAGTTCTTC.

CDR3 coding DNA: TGTGCCAGCAGCGTAGACGGTCTTAGCGGGAGGGCCTCTGGCACAGATACGCAGTATTTT. Residues: CASSVDGLSGRASGTDTQYF. V gene TRBV9 combines with J gene TRBJ2-3; TRBD2 matches 11 bases. This CDR3 has 20 amino acids. Germline CDR1 reads SGDLS; CDR2 reads YYNGEE. The V gene end was trimmed by 0 bases and the J gene end by 1 base; junction bases not matched to a gene: 13.

The rearrangement uses TRBV2 and TRBJ1-6; D possibly corresponds to TRBD1 (5 bases). V was pared by 4 bases and J by 2 bases, with 9 bases between. This CDR3 has 15 residues. Germline V gene sequence: CDR1 SNHLY, CDR2 FYNNEI. For the CDR3, the DNA is TGTGCCAGCAGTGGCTCGACAGCCTATAATTCACCCCTCCACTTT. Protein product: CASSGSTAYNSPLHF.

V usage is TRBV24-1 and J usage is TRBJ2-1; 8 nucleotides align to TRBD2. J was trimmed by 8 bases and V by 2 bases; bases with no gene match: 7. Germline V CDR1 and CDR2: KGHDR, SFDVKD. CDR3 length: 15 residues. CDR3 coding DNA: TGTGCCACCAGTGATTCTAGCGGGTTTTACGATGAGCAGTTCTTC. It yields the protein CATSDSSGFYDEQFF.